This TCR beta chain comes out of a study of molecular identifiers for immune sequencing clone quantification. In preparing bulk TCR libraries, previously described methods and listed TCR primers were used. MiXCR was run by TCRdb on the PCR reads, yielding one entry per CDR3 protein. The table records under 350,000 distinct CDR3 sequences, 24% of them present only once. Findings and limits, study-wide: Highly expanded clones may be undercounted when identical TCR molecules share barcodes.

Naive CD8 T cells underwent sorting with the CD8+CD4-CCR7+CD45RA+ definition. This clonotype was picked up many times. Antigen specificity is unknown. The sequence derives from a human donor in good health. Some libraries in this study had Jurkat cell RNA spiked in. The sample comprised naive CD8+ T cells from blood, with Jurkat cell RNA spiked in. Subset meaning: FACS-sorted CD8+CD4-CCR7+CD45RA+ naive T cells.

The CDR3 loop is CSASQTGRAYEQYF. DNA for the CDR3: TGCAGCGCTAGTCAGACAGGCCGCGCCTACGAGCAGTACTTC. The chain has TRBV29-1 and TRBJ2-7; D perhaps matches TRBD1 (6 bases). The V gene lost 7 bases and the J gene lost 2 bases, with 18 bases spanning the gap. The germline V gene encodes CDR1 SQVTM and CDR2 ANQGSEA. The CDR3 length is 14 residues.